What follows are 16 T cell receptor beta chains derived from one specimen sequenced in a study of molecular identifiers for immune sequencing clone quantification (dated by TCRdb to the late 2010s). To prepare the library, PCR was applied. Reads for this sample came from an Illumina HiSeq 4000. TCRdb handled the public reads itself, with Q25 trimming in fastp and clone calling in MiXCR, and kept productive beta chains. Merged by CDR3 protein, the rows form single entries marked with the most common genes and DNA. The sample table holds just under 650,000 distinct CDR3 sequences, of which nearly 20% were seen once. Roughly 0.83% of the sample lies in the top ten. The sample taken for sequencing was naive CD8+ T cells from blood, with Jurkat cell RNA spiked in. The sample's cell subset or site label is to be understood as: FACS-sorted CD8+CD4-CCR7+CD45RA+ naive T cells. The receptors come from a human donor in good health. Some libraries in this study had Jurkat cell RNA spiked in.

Turning to this clonotype: A much larger clone differs by one base, so this may be a read error. The chain joins TRBV27 to TRBJ2-3, with D perhaps assigned TRBD1 or TRBD2 (6 bases each). Trimming removed 6 bases from V and 4 bases from J, with 23 bases in between. The CDR3 sequence is 17 residues long. Germline CDR1 and CDR2: MNHEY and SMNVEV (reference sequence). CDR3 coding DNA: TGTGCCAGCAGGGTAGGGGGGTGGAGCTCTAGCGCAGATACGCAGTATTTT. Translation: CASRVGGWSSSADTQYF.

To note about this clonotype: A read error is possible here, since a much larger clone lies one base away. The chain couples TRBV27 to TRBJ1-5; D remains ambiguous. Trimming took off 8 bases at V and 4 bases at J, with 9 bases between the two ends. CDR3 length equals 12 residues. Germline CDR1 and CDR2: MNHEY and SMNVEV (reference sequence). DNA of the CDR3: TGTGCCAGCGGTCAGTTAAATCAGCCCCAGCATTTT. Its translation: CASGQLNQPQHF.

The chain is built from TRBV19 and TRBJ2-3; D uncertain. The CDR3 extends over 12 amino acids. Germline CDR1 is LNHDA and CDR2 is SQIVND (reference sequence). Trimming removed 2 bases from V and 9 bases from J, with 9 bases in between. CDR3 DNA: TGTGCCAGTAGTATAAAGGAAGAGACGCAGTATTTT. This translates into CASSIKEETQYF.

This clonotype was detected ten times or more. The CDR3 reads CSGLRNTEAFF. As DNA, the CDR3 is TGCAGTGGTCTCAGGAACACTGAAGCTTTCTTT. This chain links TRBV20-1 with TRBJ1-1; D gene uncertain. The germline V and J ends were trimmed by 7 bases and 1 base, with 7 bases remaining between them. The germline V gene encodes CDR1 DFQATT and CDR2 SNEGSKA (reference sequence). The CDR3 covers 11 residues.

This clonotype occurred many times. V and J are TRBV24-1 and TRBJ2-1; D unclear. The germline V gene encodes CDR1 KGHDR and CDR2 SFDVKD. The CDR3 consists of 12 residues. The germline V and J ends were trimmed by 2 bases and 7 bases, with 5 bases remaining between them. The CDR3 region is CATSDSRNEQFF. The CDR3 region has the DNA TGTGCCACCAGTGATTCGCGGAATGAGCAGTTCTTC.

This clonotype was seen just once. This may be a read error: a much more frequent sequence differs by one nucleotide. The chain is built from TRBV4-2 and TRBJ2-7; D is undetermined. With 3 bases removed from V and 3 bases from J, the gap between germline ends came to 15 bases. The V gene's germline CDR1 is LGHNA and CDR2 YNFKEQ. CDR3 size: 15 residues. CDR3 sequence (DNA): TGTGCCAGCAGCCATGAGTCGGCTCCTAACTACGAGCAGTACTTC. Its translation is CASSHESAPNYEQYF.

This clonotype showed up many times. This rearrangement joins TRBV20-1 to TRBJ1-4, with no clear D. The CDR3 is 13 residues long. Germline V gives CDR1 DFQATT, CDR2 SNEGSKA (reference sequence). The V and J ends lost 3 bases and 8 bases respectively, with 13 bases between them. CDR3 in amino acids: CSARGLASEKLFF. The CDR3 DNA sequence: TGCAGTGCTAGGGGATTGGCGTCGGAAAAACTGTTTTTT.

Ten or more counts support this clonotype. CDR3 protein: CAWSSTTEPNEKLFF. The CDR3, as DNA: TGTGCCTGGAGTTCCACAACGGAACCAAATGAAAAACTGTTTTTT. The gene calls are TRBV30 and TRBJ1-4; no clear D. The germline V gene encodes CDR1 GTSNPN and CDR2 SVGIG (reference sequence). The CDR3 runs 15 residues. Trimming left V 2 bases short and J 5 bases short, with 15 bases between.

The table lists this clonotype with a few counts. V gene TRBV2 combines with J gene TRBJ1-5, with a tentative D call TRBD1 (5 bases). The V and J ends lost 7 bases and 6 bases respectively, with 16 bases between them. The CDR3 runs 14 residues. From germline, CDR1 is SNHLY and CDR2 FYNNEI. The chain's CDR3 is CASMERGGSQPQHF. The CDR3 region has the DNA TGTGCCAGCATGGAAAGGGGAGGGTCTCAGCCCCAGCATTTT. The entire variable domain, with the rest obtained from reference TRBV2 and TRBJ1-5, is as follows: EPEVTQTPSHQVTQMGQEVILRCVPISNHLYFYWYRQILGQKVEFLVSFYNNEISEKSEIFDDQFSVERPDGSNFTLKIRSTKLEDSAMYFCASMERGGSQPQHFGDGTRLSIL.

In its sample, this clonotype was seen once. This may be a read error: a much more frequent sequence differs by one nucleotide. The V and J genes are TRBV14 and TRBJ2-7; 7 bases are a match to TRBD1. Germline trimming cut 2 bases from V and 8 bases from J; bases unmatched to any gene: 6. The CDR3 runs 13 residues. Germline assignment: CDR1 SGHDN and CDR2 FVKESK. The CDR3 DNA is TGTGCCAGCAGCCAAACATACAGGGGCAAGCAGTACTTC. The encoded protein is CASSQTYRGKQYF.

This clonotype was seen many times. The gene calls are TRBV19 and TRBJ2-3, with TRBD2 identical over 7 bases. Germline CDR1 LNHDA, CDR2 SQIVND (reference sequence). The CDR3 covers 15 residues. V trimming: 2 bases; J trimming: 3 bases; junction bases outside the gene matches: 5. CDR3 region: CASSIITGGTDTQYF. The CDR3 DNA follows: TGTGCCAGTAGTATAATCACGGGAGGTACAGATACGCAGTATTTT. Variable domain in full (rest from reference TRBV19 and TRBJ2-3): DGGITQSPKYLFRKEGQNVTLSCEQNLNHDAMYWYRQDPGQGLRLIYYSQIVNDFQKGDIAEGYSVSREKKESFPLTVTSAQKNPTAFYLCASSIITGGTDTQYFGPGTRLTVL.

This clonotype has at least ten counts. The rearrangement links TRBV6-5 to TRBJ2-1; TRBD1 matches at 9 bases. With V trimmed by 6 bases and J by 9 bases, 6 bases remained unmatched. This CDR3 is built from 13 residues. Per the germline V gene, CDR1 is MNHEY and CDR2 is SVGAGI. The CDR3 region has the DNA TGTGCCAGCAGGGAGGGACAGGGTGTTGAGCAGTTCTTC. Amino acids: CASREGQGVEQFF.

As regards this clonotype: This may be a read error: a much more frequent sequence differs by one nucleotide. The DNA of the CDR3 is TGTGCCAGCAGTTACGCCCGGACAGGGGGCTATGGCTACATCTTC. Its translation: CASSYARTGGYGYIF. The rearrangement uses TRBV6-5 and TRBJ1-2, with TRBD1 identical over 11 bases. The CDR3 has 15 residues. In germline, CDR1 is MNHEY, CDR2 SVGAGI.

This clonotype has ten or more counts. The chain is built from TRBV28 and TRBJ1-5; possibly TRBD1 for D (5 bases). The CDR3 runs to 16 residues. The germline CDR1 and CDR2 sequences are MDHEN and SYDVKM. Trimming took 3 bases from V and 0 from J, leaving 12 bases between them. The CDR3 nucleotides read TGTGCCAGCAGTTTTTACGCGGGGGATAGCAATCAGCCCCAGCATTTT. It translates to CASSFYAGDSNQPQHF.

This clonotype showed up many times. V gene TRBV14 combines with J gene TRBJ1-2; D remains unclear. Germline-derived CDR1 and CDR2 are SGHDN and FVKESK. V was shortened by 0 bases and J by 2 bases, with 7 bases between the two germline ends. The CDR3 has 14 amino acids. The CDR3 DNA follows: TGTGCCAGCAGCCAAGATCGGATAAACTATGGCTACACCTTC. Translating it yields CASSQDRINYGYTF.

This clonotype appeared a few times. This chain links TRBV2 with TRBJ1-4; 7 bases match TRBD1. CDR1 SNHLY and CDR2 FYNNEI come from the germline V gene. V dropped 6 bases and J dropped 3; count of bases not matched to a gene: 13. CDR3 size: 17 residues. CDR3 bases: TGTGCCAGCAGCCTAGCGCCCCTCGGGACAGCTAATGAAAAACTGTTTTTT. Residues: CASSLAPLGTANEKLFF.